Below, 31 T cell receptor beta chains from the same sample are listed, as sequenced in a study of tumour-infiltrating T cells in Burkitt lymphoma. TCRdb's copy holds only in-frame clones and misses some; the assay was immunoSEQ multiplex PCR. The sample has about 7,800 clones, roughly two thirds seen once. The sequenced sample was tumor tissue. These receptors were collected from a human donor with diffuse large B-cell lymphoma.

The CDR3 here is CASSFRATNEKLFF. CDR3 bases: TGTGCCAGCAGCTTCCGGGCGACTAATGAAAAACTGTTTTTT. The genes are TRBV7-9 and TRBJ1-4; D gene uncertain. Germline V gene data show CDR1 as SEHNR and CDR2 as FQNEAQ (reference sequence). The CDR3 runs to 14 residues. Trimming removed 3 bases at V and 2 bases at J, with 7 bases between.

The chain couples TRBV10-3 to TRBJ1-1, with a weak D call TRBD1 (5 bases). V was clipped by 9 bases and J by 4 bases, with 21 bases between them. Per the germline V gene, CDR1 is ENHRY and CDR2 is SYGVKD. This CDR3 region has 15 residues. The CDR3 reads CAMKPGTPGVTEAFF. CDR3 sequence (DNA): TGTGCCATGAAACCCGGGACTCCCGGGGTCACTGAAGCTTTCTTT.

This rearrangement joins TRBV29-1 to TRBJ1-2; possibly TRBD1 for D (5 bases). This CDR3 has 12 residues. The germline V and J ends were trimmed by 5 bases and 2 bases, with 9 bases remaining between them. The germline V gene encodes CDR1 SQVTM and CDR2 ANQGSEA. The DNA of the CDR3 is TGCAGCGTTCCCGGGGGGAACTATGGCTACACCTTC. This codes for CSVPGGNYGYTF.

CDR3 sequence: CASSWQAYEQYF. The CDR3 nucleotides read TGTGCCAGCAGTTGGCAAGCCTACGAGCAGTACTTC. J is TRBJ2-7 and V is TRBV2, with no clear D. The CDR3 has 12 residues. V lost 5 bases, J lost 2 bases, and 7 bases lay in between. CDR1 is SNHLY, CDR2 FYNNEI, per germline.

The sample holds a few counts of this clone. The chain links TRBV27 to TRBJ1-4; D not certain. With 5 bases removed from V and 7 bases from J, the gap between germline ends came to 20 bases. The CDR3 totals 16 residues. The germline V gene has CDR1 MNHEY and CDR2 SMNVEV (reference sequence). The chain's CDR3 is CASSPSRRLKGEKLFF. CDR3 DNA: TGTGCCAGCAGTCCGTCCCGGAGACTAAAGGGTGAAAAACTGTTTTTT.

J is TRBJ1-5 and V is TRBV11-3; D is ambiguous. Trimming stripped 1 base from V and 6 bases from J, with 10 bases between. The CDR3 consists of 14 residues. Germline-derived CDR1 and CDR2 are SGHNT and YENEEA. CDR3 region: CASSLAQERQPQHF. For the CDR3, the DNA is TGTGCCAGCAGCTTAGCCCAAGAACGTCAGCCCCAGCATTTT.

This clone was observed a few times. This chain uses TRBV2 with TRBJ1-5; the D is unclear. This CDR3 has 12 residues. Germline V CDR1 and CDR2: SNHLY, FYNNEI. Trimming removed 6 bases at V and 2 bases at J, with 5 bases between. The CDR3 DNA reads as TGTGCCAGCAGGCTCGGCAATCAGCCCCAGCATTTT. Protein product: CASRLGNQPQHF.

The gene calls are TRBV11-2 and TRBJ2-2; possibly TRBD1 or TRBD2 for D (5 bases each). CDR1 is SGHAT and CDR2 is FQNNGV in the germline V gene. Trimming pared 10 bases from V and 6 bases from J, leaving 15 bases between. This CDR3 is built from 13 residues. This CDR3 reads CATSPGPAGELFF. As DNA, the CDR3 is TGTGCCACCTCCCCGGGGCCCGCCGGGGAGCTGTTTTTT.

The rearrangement joins TRBV28 to TRBJ2-4; possible D gene TRBD2, 7 bases. V was cut by 5 bases and J by 4 bases, with 18 bases left in between. CDR3 length: 16 amino acids. Germline assignment: CDR1 MDHEN and CDR2 SYDVKM. CDR3 coding DNA: TGTGCCAGCAGTGGTGCGGGGGAGGGGGGAAAAAACATTCAGTACTTC. It is translated as CASSGAGEGGKNIQYF.

This rearrangement joins TRBV15 to TRBJ1-1; D remains unclear. In germline, CDR1 is LNHNV, CDR2 YYDKDF (reference sequence). The CDR3 runs to 15 residues. Trimming cost V 0 bases and J 1 base, with 9 bases left between them. For the CDR3, the DNA is TGTGCCACCAGCAGAGAATACAACCAGAACACTGAAGCTTTCTTT. Amino acids: CATSREYNQNTEAFF.

Of note for this clone: At one end, the junction sequence differs from germline, possibly due to a read error. The chain carries TRBV10-3 and TRBJ1-6; the D gene is possibly TRBD1 (5 bases). The CDR3 consists of 15 residues. Germline lookup yields CDR1 ENHRY and CDR2 SYGVKD. CDR3 loop: CASSYGDRGDSPLHF. The DNA of the CDR3 is TGTGCCAGCAGTTACGGGGATCGGGGGGACTCACCCCTCCACTTT.

The rearrangement links TRBV6-6 to TRBJ1-2; D might be TRBD1 (5 bases). The germline CDR1 and CDR2 sequences are MNHNY and SVGAGI (reference sequence). The CDR3 contains 12 residues. Trimming cost V 8 bases and J 3 bases, with 10 bases left between them. The CDR3 region is CASESGDYGYTF. DNA of the CDR3: TGTGCCAGCGAGTCGGGGGACTATGGCTACACCTTC.

V and J are TRBV27 and TRBJ2-7, with 9 bases matching TRBD1. Germline V gene lookup returns CDR1 MNHEY and CDR2 SMNVEV (reference sequence). CDR3 length equals 17 residues. Trimming cost V 5 bases and J 3 bases; bases outside gene matches: 14. As DNA, the CDR3 is TGTGCCAGCAGTCCCAGGACAGGGGCACTTAATATCTACGAGCAGTACTTC. It translates to CASSPRTGALNIYEQYF.

This clone was observed a few times. The V gene is TRBV5-1, the J gene TRBJ1-4; D is ambiguous. This CDR3 has 15 residues. Germline assignment: CDR1 SGHRS and CDR2 YFSETQ. Trimming pared 4 bases from V and 8 bases from J, leaving 18 bases between. The CDR3 loop reads CASSVLGLVGEKLFF. Here the CDR3 DNA reads TGCGCCAGCAGCGTGCTTGGGTTGGTAGGGGAAAAACTGTTTTTT.

The J gene is TRBJ2-5, the V gene TRBV5-1, with a possible D match to TRBD2 (5 bases). Germline CDR1 SGHRS, CDR2 YFSETQ. Deletions cut 2 bases from V and 3 bases from J, with 8 bases between. The length of the CDR3 is 13 residues. The CDR3 DNA follows: TGCGCCAGCAGCTTTTTGAGGGAAGAGACCCAGTACTTC. Protein: CASSFLREETQYF.

The rearrangement uses TRBV6-5 and TRBJ1-4; tentative D call: TRBD1 (6 bases). The CDR3 length is 15 residues. CDR1 is MNHEY, CDR2 SVGAGI, per germline. Trimming took off 4 bases at V and 9 bases at J, with 18 bases between the two ends. CDR3 in amino acids: CASSSPAGAKKKLFF. For the CDR3, the DNA is TGTGCCAGCAGTTCCCCCGCAGGGGCAAAGAAAAAACTGTTTTTT.

The CDR3 spells CASSFGTLEGWLYNEQFF. DNA for the CDR3: TGTGCCAGCAGCTTTGGGACCCTCGAGGGGTGGTTGTATAATGAGCAGTTCTTC. The chain combines TRBV7-9 with TRBJ2-1; TRBD1 or TRBD2 may be the D gene (5 bases each). Germline V lookup: CDR1 SEHNR, CDR2 FQNEAQ (reference sequence). Trimming removed 3 bases at V and 7 bases at J, with 25 bases between. The CDR3 totals 18 residues.

The chain couples TRBV6-5 to TRBJ1-4; D not resolved. V was cut by 5 bases and J by 4 bases, with 11 bases left in between. Germline loops: CDR1 MNHEY, CDR2 SVGAGI. The CDR3 length is 14 residues. Written as DNA, the CDR3 is TGTGCCAGCAGTCTGGTATACGGTAATGAAAAACTGTTTTTT. It is translated as CASSLVYGNEKLFF.

The chain recombines TRBV5-1 with TRBJ1-3, with D possibly matching TRBD1 (5 bases). Germline V gene sequence: CDR1 SGHRS, CDR2 YFSETQ. The V end lost 7 bases, the J end lost 3 bases, and 11 bases lay between the germline ends. This CDR3 is built from 13 residues. The CDR3 protein is CASGRGGGNTIYF. CDR3 DNA sequence: TGCGCCAGCGGCCGTGGGGGTGGAAACACCATATATTTT.

The table lists this clone with a count of one. The rearrangement uses TRBV7-6 and TRBJ2-2; TRBD2 matches at 10 bases. The CDR3 covers 18 residues. Germline V gives CDR1 SGHVS, CDR2 FNYEAQ. Trimming removed 4 bases from V and 4 bases from J; junction bases left unmatched: 12. CDR3 nucleotide sequence: TGTGCCAGCAGCTCACCCCGCGGGGCTAGCGGGGGCACCGGGGAGCTGTTTTTT. Protein: CASSSPRGASGGTGELFF.

This clone was recorded a few times. The J gene is TRBJ2-7, the V gene TRBV10-3, with TRBD1 identical over 7 bases. CDR3 length: 17 residues. With 4 bases clipped from V and 0 bases from J, the junction kept 12 bases outside the gene matches. Per germline, CDR1 ENHRY and CDR2 SYGVKD. CDR3 bases: TGTGCCATCAGTGGCCCTAGCCGGGACAGCAGCTCCTACGAGCAGTACTTC. Protein product: CAISGPSRDSSSYEQYF.

A single count supports this clone. V and J are TRBV10-3 and TRBJ2-7, with 9 bases that match TRBD1. The CDR3 is 13 residues long. The V gene end was trimmed by 8 bases and the J gene end by 2 bases; junction bases not matched to a gene: 4. Germline CDR1 reads ENHRY; CDR2 reads SYGVKD. The CDR3 here is CAIRDRDAYEQYF. The DNA for the CDR3 is TGTGCCATCCGGGACAGGGATGCCTACGAGCAGTACTTC.

V gene TRBV9 combines with J gene TRBJ1-1; D remains ambiguous. Germline lookup yields CDR1 SGDLS and CDR2 YYNGEE. The CDR3 is 14 residues long. Trimming shortened V by 0 bases and J by 1 base, and 7 bases separated the two germline ends. CDR3 protein: CASSVGPGNTEAFF. DNA of the CDR3: TGTGCCAGCAGCGTAGGCCCCGGGAACACTGAAGCTTTCTTT.

The chain recombines TRBV18 with TRBJ2-7; no clear D. Per the germline V gene, CDR1 is KGHSH and CDR2 is LQKENI. V shed 1 base and J shed 2 bases, with 6 bases lying between them. The CDR3 totals 13 residues. In nucleotides, the CDR3 is TGTGCCAGCTCACCACTAAAGGCCTACGAGCAGTACTTC. Translation gives CASSPLKAYEQYF.

V is TRBV5-1 and J is TRBJ1-2, with a weak D call TRBD1 (5 bases). The CDR3 loop spans 13 amino acids. From germline, CDR1 is SGHRS and CDR2 YFSETQ. V was pared by 5 bases and J by 2 bases, with 10 bases between. CDR3 in amino acids: CASSAGRNYGYTF. CDR3 coding DNA: TGCGCCAGCAGTGCAGGGAGAAACTATGGCTACACCTTC.

This rearrangement joins TRBV7-2 to TRBJ1-3; weak D call: TRBD1 (5 bases). The germline gives CDR1 SGHTA, CDR2 FQGNSA. Trimming left V 4 bases short and J 4 bases short, with 14 bases between. The CDR3 totals 15 residues. CDR3 DNA: TGTGCCAGCAGCTCATCGGGGGGGAGAGGAAACACCATATATTTT. Amino acids: CASSSSGGRGNTIYF.

The chain links TRBV19 to TRBJ1-6, with a weak D call TRBD1 (5 bases). The germline gives CDR1 LNHDA, CDR2 SQIVND (reference sequence). V lost 2 bases and J 1 base, leaving 6 bases between the germline ends. The CDR3 spans 15 residues. The CDR3 bases are TGTGCCAGTAGTATACGACAGTCCTATAATTCACCCCTCCACTTT. Encoded protein: CASSIRQSYNSPLHF.

This clone has only one observation. The chain couples TRBV29-1 to TRBJ2-6; D may be TRBD2 (5 bases). The CDR3 runs 15 residues. The V gene's germline CDR1 is SQVTM and CDR2 ANQGSEA. The V and J ends lost 0 bases and 3 bases respectively, with 9 bases between them. CDR3 nucleotide sequence: TGCAGCGTTGAAGATCCCCGGGATGGGGCCAACGTCCTGACTTTC. Translated: CSVEDPRDGANVLTF. The variable domain in full, with the rest retrieved from reference TRBV29-1 and TRBJ2-6, is SAVISQKPSRDICQRGTSLTIQCQVDSQVTMMFWYRQQPGQSLTLIATANQGSEATYESGFVIDKFPISRPNLTFSTLTVSNMSPEDSSIYLCSVEDPRDGANVLTFGAGSRLTVL.

The chain carries TRBV5-1 and TRBJ1-1, with D possibly TRBD1 on 6 matching bases. This CDR3 has 12 amino acids. V was trimmed by 3 bases and J by 8 bases, leaving 11 bases between them. Germline V gene data show CDR1 as SGHRS and CDR2 as YFSETQ. This CDR3 reads CASSSQGGEAFF. The CDR3, as DNA: TGCGCCAGCAGCTCCCAAGGGGGGGAAGCTTTCTTT.

This chain connects TRBV19 to TRBJ2-5, with D tentatively TRBD1 or TRBD2 (5 bases each). Deletions cut 7 bases from V and 1 base from J, with 10 bases between. The germline gives CDR1 LNHDA, CDR2 SQIVND (reference sequence). This CDR3 is built from 13 residues. The CDR3 sequence: CASNGGIQETQYF. CDR3 in DNA: TGTGCCAGTAATGGGGGAATCCAAGAGACCCAGTACTTC.

This CDR3 reads CASSQRTGSGANVLTF. CDR3 coding DNA: TGCGCCAGCAGCCAACGAACAGGGTCTGGGGCCAACGTCCTGACTTTC. The chain carries TRBV4-3 and TRBJ2-6; perhaps TRBD1 as D (6 bases). Germline lookup yields CDR1 LGHNA and CDR2 YSLEER. Trimming took off 2 bases at V and 1 base at J, with 9 bases between the two ends. This CDR3 region has 16 residues.